The entry below gives a single T cell receptor (beta chain) sequence along with its context. This clonotype was seen at least ten times. Its antigen is not yet known. No base qualities exist here, and no much larger clone lies one base off it. The germline V and J ends show losses of 5 bases and 9 bases respectively, and no gene match explains 7 bases of the junction. From its cysteine to its phenylalanine, the CDR3 spans 14 amino acids. Only the CDR3 DNA stays, 42 bases, in frame from base 1. The germline V gene provides CDR1 SGHRS and CDR2 YFSETQ. The sample originates from a study of T cells after yellow fever vaccination (dated by TCRdb to the late 2010s). Describing the broader study: The SMART-Seq v4 Ultra Low Input RNA kit was used to prepare libraries from fractions with low cell numbers. To follow T-cell clones before and after primary and booster YFV17D yellow fever vaccination, bulk TCR alpha and beta repertoires were sequenced over time. The cohort comprised two healthy male donors, one aged 18 to 29 and one aged 30 to 40 years. Bulk PBMC replicates and cell subsets were isolated from blood drawn at multiple timepoints before and after both primary and secondary immunization.

Sample treatment or condition, as interpreted from the label and publication: live attenuated yellow fever vaccine strain. At each blood-draw timepoint, two biological replicates of bulk PBMCs were obtained. A standard Ficoll-Paque protocol was used to isolate PBMCs from peripheral blood. RNA was extracted with TriZol from bulk PBMCs, CD4 and CD8 fractions, and dextramer-positive and dextramer-negative fractions. TCRdb lists the instrument as Illumina NovaSeq 6000. TCR cDNA was made using 5'RACE template switching, a step that added a universal primer site and unique molecular identifiers. Priming of cDNA synthesis was performed from both the TCR alpha and TCR beta constant segments. Libraries were amplified in two PCR steps, with sample barcodes and sequencing adapters added in the second step. Sequencing of libraries was done on Illumina HiSeq 2500 (2x100 bp) or NovaSeq (2x150 bp). The authors' analysis ran thus. MIGEC was used to demultiplex reads and collapse the reads into UMI consensus sequences, and MiXCR was used for V(D)J alignment. Clonotypes responding to the vaccine were identified with edgeR on replicate PBMC samples, with the criteria of FDR below 0.01 and a log2 fold change above 5 up to day 15. Bulk clonotypes were assigned CD4 or CD8 identity according to which sequenced CD4 or CD8 repertoire held them at higher abundance. Using fastp trimming at Q25 and MiXCR clonotype assembly, TCRdb reanalyzed the public sequencing data and kept in-frame beta chains. A single entry per CDR3 protein holds the most common genes and DNA from its merged rows. In this record, the V and J calls reflect TCRdb's handling and not the investigators' own analysis. The sample table lists 230,000 or so distinct CDR3 sequences, roughly 4% of them with a count of one. 19% of the sample is held by the ten biggest clonotypes.

General study outcomes and caveats: Because abundant contaminating clonotypes from the bulk population could be contained in FACS-sorted repertoires, computational filtering was required. After the booster, most clones that had expanded after primary vaccination were detected again (nearly 98% of CD4 and around nine tenths of CD8), suggesting broad maintenance of memory. Because only a couple of donors were included in the study, the extent to which the findings can be generalized is limited. Compared with the primary T-cell response, the secondary T-cell response was weaker but faster, peaking on day 5 rather than day 15. A small share of clonotypes was detected in both CD4 and CD8 compartments, with the overlap likely arising from convergent recombination.

This specimen was PBMCs, taken 15 days after the yellow fever booster vaccination. The TCR originated in a man aged 18 to 35 who received the YFV17D yellow fever vaccine. The sequence is built from TRBV5-1 and TRBJ1-6; 8 nucleotides in the junction match TRBD1. This receptor carries the CDR3 CASSPGTGGSPLHF. The nucleotide sequence is TGCGCCAGCAGTCCCGGGACAGGCGGTTCACCCCTCCACTTT.